The sequence of this T cell receptor (beta chain) was determined in a study of blood T cell repertoires in COVID-19. For the study at large: Collection of acute and convalescent COVID-19 samples took place in the United States, Italy and Spain. Sources were T cells, B-cell-depleted T cells, or PBMCs; the material itself was cDNA or gDNA.

Study processing details: Amplification from reference gene primers served as the basis for estimated nucleated cell counts. TCRdb keeps only in-frame clones here, not all; method: immunoSEQ multiplex PCR. Clone size and V and J calls were adopted from that table, with D and trimming inferred from the DNA. The repertoire consists of a few hundred thousand clones, with about 88% occurring once and the leading ten covering roughly 4%. V lost 4 bases and J 5 bases, leaving 11 bases between the germline ends. The CDR3 has 14 residues. The germline CDR1 and CDR2 sequences are KGHDR and SFDVKD. This chain links TRBV24-1 with TRBJ2-1; D possibly corresponds to TRBD1 (5 bases). Sequenced: peripheral blood. The TCR was taken from a man between 60 and 75 years old who had recovered from COVID-19. The CDR3: CATSDYGRDNEQFF. CDR3 bases: TGTGCCACCAGTGACTACGGCAGGGACAATGAGCAGTTCTTC.